The 20 T cell receptor beta chains in this list originate from one sample, sequenced in a study of cytomegalovirus exposure and HLA in healthy donors. The PCR made use of 60 Vbeta and 13 Jbeta primers. TCRdb's copy holds only in-frame clones and misses some; the assay was immunoSEQ multiplex PCR. The table has over 100,000 clones, around four fifths seen once. The sequencing input was PBMCs. The receptor set was obtained from a male donor in good health and CMV-seronegative.

The V and J genes are TRBV9 and TRBJ2-3; the D gene is possibly TRBD1 (5 bases). The V end lost 3 bases, the J end lost 3 bases, and 17 bases lay between the germline ends. Per the germline V gene, CDR1 is SGDLS and CDR2 is YYNGEE. The CDR3 has 16 amino acids. CDR3 nucleotides: TGTGCCAGCAGCGGCAGGGCCCGCCAGGGTACAGATACGCAGTATTTT. Translating it yields CASSGRARQGTDTQYF.

The gene calls are TRBV18 and TRBJ2-4, with 9 bases matching TRBD1. The CDR3 sequence is 16 residues long. CDR1 KGHSH and CDR2 LQKENI come from the germline V gene. V shed 6 bases and J 3 bases; nucleotides not matched to a gene: 9. The CDR3 bases are TGTGCCAGCTCCCCATCCCGGGACAGGGTCAAAAACATTCAGTACTTC. As protein: CASSPSRDRVKNIQYF.

For this clone: The same CDR3 arises from other DNA sequences in this sample as well. The chain links TRBV7-2 to TRBJ1-1, with 7 positions matching TRBD1. Per the germline V gene, CDR1 is SGHTA and CDR2 is FQGNSA. The CDR3 is 16 residues long. V was pared by 5 bases and J by 1 base, with 10 bases of the junction left unmatched. The CDR3 DNA reads TGTGCCAGCAGCCTAACGATGGGACAGCAGAACACTGAAGCTTTCTTT. Its translation: CASSLTMGQQNTEAFF. Using reference TRBV7-2 and TRBJ1-1 for the parts outside the CDR3, the full variable domain is GAGVSQSPSNKVTEKGKDVELRCDPISGHTALYWYRQSLGQGLEFLIYFQGNSAPDKSGLPSDRFSAERTGGSVSTLTIQRTQQEDSAVYLCASSLTMGQQNTEAFFGQGTRLTVV.

The V gene is TRBV5-1, the J gene TRBJ2-7, with 8 bases aligning to TRBD1. Losses at the gene ends were 0 bases for V and 3 bases for J; bases not matched to a gene: 5. The CDR3 runs 15 residues. Germline V lookup: CDR1 SGHRS, CDR2 YFSETQ. CDR3 region: CASSLEQGAYYEQYF. DNA of the CDR3: TGCGCCAGCAGCTTGGAGCAGGGGGCTTACTACGAGCAGTACTTC.

This chain joins TRBV28 and TRBJ1-1; the D gene is possibly TRBD1 (5 bases). CDR1 is MDHEN, CDR2 SYDVKM, per germline. V shed 2 bases and J shed 6 bases, with 10 bases lying between them. There are 13 residues in the CDR3. The CDR3 is CASSLLGGAEAFF. As DNA, the CDR3 is TGTGCCAGCAGTTTACTGGGGGGTGCTGAAGCTTTCTTT.

The chain uses TRBV5-1 and TRBJ2-7; D gene ambiguous. Germline CDR1 and CDR2: SGHRS and YFSETQ. CDR3 length: 13 amino acids. V lost 0 bases, J lost 3 bases, and 7 bases lay in between. CDR3 nucleotides: TGCGCCAGCAGCTTGGGGGCCAACTACGAGCAGTACTTC. It is translated as CASSLGANYEQYF.

The chain combines TRBV9 with TRBJ2-4; maybe TRBD1 (5 bases). The germline gives CDR1 SGDLS, CDR2 YYNGEE. V was shortened by 6 bases and J by 6 bases, with 19 bases between the two germline ends. The CDR3 length is 15 residues. The CDR3 loop is CASTPTRQNLNIQYF. In DNA form, the CDR3 reads TGTGCCAGCACCCCAACGAGACAGAATTTAAACATTCAGTACTTC.

The chain carries TRBV28 and TRBJ2-7; TRBD2 aligns across 12 bases. The CDR3 runs 16 residues. The V and J ends lost 5 bases and 5 bases, in that order; junction bases with no gene match: 10. Germline-derived CDR1 and CDR2 are MDHEN and SYDVKM. The chain's CDR3 is CASSGRTSGIWNEQYF. The DNA for the CDR3 is TGTGCCAGCAGTGGCCGGACTAGCGGGATTTGGAACGAGCAGTACTTC.

This clone was found once. CDR3 coding DNA: TGTGCCAGCAGCTTATTATCCTCACTGGGGGGTGGAGAGAACACTGAAGCTTTCTTT. As protein: CASSLLSSLGGGENTEAFF. V and J are TRBV7-9 and TRBJ1-1; maybe TRBD1 (5 bases). The CDR3 loop spans 19 amino acids. CDR1 is SEHNR, CDR2 FQNEAQ, per germline (reference sequence). With 2 bases removed from V and 1 base from J, the gap between germline ends came to 23 bases. The variable domain in full, with the rest retrieved from reference TRBV7-9 and TRBJ1-1, is DTGVSQNPRHKITKRGQNVTFRCDPISEHNRLYWYRQTLGQGPEFLTYFQNEAQLEKSRLLSDRFSAERPKGSFSTLEIQRTEQGDSAMYLCASSLLSSLGGGENTEAFFGQGTRLTVV.

This chain connects TRBV6-5 to TRBJ1-6; 10 bases align to TRBD1. V shed 5 bases, J shed 11 bases, and the junction held 9 bases outside the gene matches. In germline, CDR1 is MNHEY, CDR2 SVGAGI. The CDR3 covers 15 residues. The CDR3 loop is CASSRDRGSQAPLHF. The CDR3 DNA follows: TGTGCCAGCAGTCGGGACAGGGGCTCTCAGGCACCCCTCCACTTT.

This clone was counted a single time. The CDR3 loop reads CASSPDRGEQYF. CDR3 DNA: TGCGCCAGCAGCCCTGACAGGGGCGAGCAGTACTTC. The chain is built from TRBV5-1 and TRBJ2-7; 8 bases agree with TRBD1. Trimming removed 4 bases from V and 6 bases from J; junction bases left unmatched: 3. The CDR3 covers 12 residues. CDR1 SGHRS and CDR2 YFSETQ come from the germline V gene.

The rearrangement joins TRBV28 to TRBJ1-2, with D possibly being TRBD1 (6 bases). V was trimmed by 5 bases and J by 8 bases, leaving 12 bases between them. The germline V gene encodes CDR1 MDHEN and CDR2 SYDVKM. The CDR3 covers 12 residues. CDR3 coding DNA: TGTGCCAGCAGTCAAGGGGGTGGAGGCTACACCTTC. Amino acid sequence: CASSQGGGGYTF.

The genes are TRBV9 and TRBJ2-1, with 7 positions matching TRBD1. Germline assignment: CDR1 SGDLS and CDR2 YYNGEE. Unmatched junction bases numbered 5, after V lost 0 bases and J lost 8 bases. CDR3 size: 14 residues. The CDR3 DNA sequence: TGTGCCAGCAGCGTAGGGGACAGTGACCATGAGCAGTTCTTC. It is translated as CASSVGDSDHEQFF.

This clone has more than one count but fewer than ten. The chain joins TRBV5-1 to TRBJ2-1; weak D call: TRBD2 (6 bases). Trimming shortened V by 4 bases and J by 0 bases, and 11 bases separated the two germline ends. Germline loops: CDR1 SGHRS, CDR2 YFSETQ. This CDR3 region has 15 residues. The CDR3 DNA reads TGCGCCAGCAGCCGGGGGAGAAGCTCCTACAATGAGCAGTTCTTC. Translated: CASSRGRSSYNEQFF.

The rearrangement links TRBV9 to TRBJ2-7; D not resolved. The CDR3 consists of 15 residues. Germline V CDR1 and CDR2: SGDLS, YYNGEE. Trimming took off 0 bases at V and 9 bases at J, with 19 bases between the two ends. CDR3 region: CASSVAPIAPDGQYF. The DNA of the CDR3 is TGTGCCAGCAGCGTAGCCCCGATAGCCCCAGACGGGCAGTACTTC. Together with reference TRBV9 and TRBJ2-7, the CDR3 gives the full variable domain: DSGVTQTPKHLITATGQRVTLRCSPRSGDLSVYWYQQSLDQGLQFLIQYYNGEERAKGNILERFSAQQFPDLHSELNLSSLELGDSALYFCASSVAPIAPDGQYFGPGTRLTVT.

The chain has TRBV6-1 and TRBJ2-5; TRBD1 aligns across 7 bases. Looked up from germline, CDR1 is MNHNS and CDR2 is SASEGT. The ends lost 6 bases at V and 1 base at J; junction bases unmatched: 5. CDR3 length equals 14 residues. Here the CDR3 DNA reads TGTGCCAGCAGGCGTACAGGGGCCCAAGAGACCCAGTACTTC. It is translated as CASRRTGAQETQYF.

This clone has a handful of counts. V gene TRBV6-5 combines with J gene TRBJ2-4; 8 nucleotides line up with TRBD2. Germline trimming cut 7 bases from V and 10 bases from J; bases unmatched to any gene: 12. Germline values: CDR1 MNHEY, CDR2 SVGAGI. The CDR3 has 14 residues. The CDR3 nucleotides read TGTGCCAGCAAGACCCATAGCGGGACCACTATTCAGTACTTC. Amino acid sequence: CASKTHSGTTIQYF.

In the case of this clone: Germline and junction disagree at one end, which may indicate a read error. The chain is built from TRBV7-7 and TRBJ2-3; D may be TRBD1 or TRBD2 (5 bases each). Germline V lookup: CDR1 SSHAT, CDR2 FNYEAQ (reference sequence). CDR3 length equals 14 residues. The chain's CDR3 is CASSLEGLADTQYF. Here the CDR3 DNA reads TGTGCTAGCAGCTTAGAGGGGTTGGCAGATACGCAGTATTTT.

The chain combines TRBV6-1 with TRBJ1-5; maybe TRBD1 (6 bases). The ends were cut back, 5 bases at V and 4 bases at J, with 15 bases in the middle. CDR3 length: 15 residues. The germline gives CDR1 MNHNS, CDR2 SASEGT. CDR3 protein: CASSKEDRKNQPQHF. DNA of the CDR3: TGTGCCAGCAGTAAAGAGGACAGAAAAAATCAGCCCCAGCATTTT.

The chain recombines TRBV27 with TRBJ2-1; 7 nucleotides align to TRBD2. The length of the CDR3 is 11 residues. J lost 8 bases, V lost 7 bases, and 2 bases had no gene match. The germline V gene has CDR1 MNHEY and CDR2 SMNVEV (reference sequence). In nucleotides, the CDR3 is TGTGCCAGCACGGGGGGAGATGAGCAGTTCTTC. Its protein is CASTGGDEQFF.